The 25 T cell receptor beta chains given below trace back to one sample, sequenced in a study of cytomegalovirus exposure and HLA in healthy donors. It was with 60 Vbeta and 13 Jbeta primers that the PCR ran. The repertoire was sequenced with immunoSEQ multiplex PCR; TCRdb's copy has only in-frame clones and lacks some. Among about 180,000 clones listed, approximately 72% were seen once. Sequenced: PBMCs. These receptors came from a human donor in good health.

This chain links TRBV19 with TRBJ1-4; possibly TRBD1 for D (5 bases). The germline V gene encodes CDR1 LNHDA and CDR2 SQIVND (reference sequence). V was shortened by 7 bases and J by 8 bases, with 14 bases between the two germline ends. The CDR3 is 13 residues long. This chain's CDR3 is CASKGVMGEKLFF. The CDR3 nucleotides are TGTGCCAGTAAAGGGGTCATGGGAGAAAAACTGTTTTTT.

This clone is a singleton in its sample. The chain recombines TRBV30 with TRBJ2-1; TRBD2 matches at 14 bases. The ends lost 3 bases at V and 6 bases at J; junction bases unmatched: 13. This CDR3 comprises 18 residues. Germline values: CDR1 GTSNPN, CDR2 SVGIG (reference sequence). CDR3 DNA sequence: TGTGCCTGGAGCCCGTTCATCATGACTAGCGGGGGGGGCAATGAGCAGTTCTTC. Its protein is CAWSPFIMTSGGGNEQFF.

The genes are TRBV6-6 and TRBJ1-4; the match to TRBD1 covers 7 bases. The CDR3 totals 15 residues. CDR1 MNHNY and CDR2 SVGAGI come from the germline V gene (reference sequence). The V gene end was trimmed by 2 bases and the J gene end by 2 bases; junction bases not matched to a gene: 2. This chain's CDR3 is CASSYTGETNEKLFF. CDR3 nucleotides: TGTGCCAGCAGTTACACAGGGGAGACTAATGAAAAACTGTTTTTT.

The chain has TRBV6-1 and TRBJ2-7; 8 bases fit TRBD2. The V and J ends lost 1 base and 6 bases, in that order; junction bases with no gene match: 8. CDR1 is MNHNS, CDR2 SASEGT, per germline. This CDR3 is built from 15 residues. Here the CDR3 DNA reads TGTGCCAGCAGTGAAGGGGGCGGGGGGTACTTCGAGCAGTACTTC. Its protein is CASSEGGGGYFEQYF.

CDR3 DNA: TGTGCCAGCAGGTCGACCCGGGACAGGGCAGGTGCTTTCTTT. The encoded protein is CASRSTRDRAGAFF. The chain joins TRBV2 to TRBJ1-1; 9 bases line up with TRBD1. The CDR3 is made up of 14 amino acids. Trimming at V came to 6 bases and at J to 11 bases, leaving 13 bases not matched to a gene. Germline lookup yields CDR1 SNHLY and CDR2 FYNNEI.

The rearrangement joins TRBV19 to TRBJ1-1, with D unresolved. Trimming cost V 6 bases and J 1 base, with 9 bases left between them. Germline CDR1 LNHDA, CDR2 SQIVND (reference sequence). This CDR3 region has 13 residues. CDR3 region: CASRGGENTEAFF. DNA of the CDR3: TGTGCCAGTAGGGGCGGGGAGAACACTGAAGCTTTCTTT.

This clone was seen only once. The chain joins TRBV6-6 to TRBJ1-5; 7 nucleotides align to TRBD1. Germline V gene lookup returns CDR1 MNHNY and CDR2 SVGAGI (reference sequence). This CDR3 region has 14 residues. Losses at the gene ends were 7 bases for V and 3 bases for J; bases not matched to a gene: 6. CDR3 sequence: CASTPGQHNQPQHF. CDR3 coding DNA: TGTGCCAGCACCCCGGGACAGCACAATCAGCCCCAGCATTTT.

The chain links TRBV4-2 to TRBJ2-7; 8 positions agree with TRBD1. V shed 5 bases, J shed 0 bases, and the junction held 6 bases outside the gene matches. The CDR3 sequence is 15 residues long. Looked up from germline, CDR1 is LGHNA and CDR2 is YNFKEQ. CDR3 nucleotide sequence: TGTGCCAGCAGCGTCGGACAGGGCCGCTCCTACGAGCAGTACTTC. Its protein product is CASSVGQGRSYEQYF.

The rearrangement links TRBV20-1 to TRBJ1-1; the D is unclear. V shed 4 bases and J shed 11 bases, with 5 bases lying between them. The CDR3 contains 8 residues. Looked up from germline, CDR1 is DFQATT and CDR2 is SNEGSKA (reference sequence). CDR3 region: CSATSAFF. The CDR3 region has the DNA TGCAGTGCTACCTCCGCTTTCTTT.

This clone appeared a single time. J is TRBJ1-3 and V is TRBV4-3, with D perhaps TRBD1 (6 bases). Looked up from germline, CDR1 is LGHNA and CDR2 is YSLEER. The CDR3 runs to 16 residues. Trimming cost V 0 bases and J 1 base, with 10 bases left between them. This CDR3 is CASSQDRGGSGNTIYF. CDR3 DNA sequence: TGCGCCAGCAGCCAAGACAGGGGAGGGTCTGGAAACACCATATATTTT.

V and J are TRBV7-8 and TRBJ2-2; 8 bases are a match to TRBD2. The germline gives CDR1 SGHVS, CDR2 FQNEAQ. Trimming cost V 5 bases and J 7 bases; bases outside gene matches: 6. CDR3 size: 14 residues. CDR3 sequence (DNA): TGTGCCAGCAGCCGCCGGGGGGGGAGCGGGGAGCTGTTTTTT. Residues: CASSRRGGSGELFF. Variable domain in full (rest from reference TRBV7-8 and TRBJ2-2): GAGVSQSPRYKVAKRGQDVALRCDPISGHVSLFWYQQALGQGPEFLTYFQNEAQLDKSGLPSDRFFAERPEGSVSTLKIQRTQQEDSAVYLCASSRRGGSGELFFGEGSRLTVL.

This clone was found once. This chain links TRBV2 with TRBJ2-1; 12 bases are shared with TRBD2. There are 21 residues in the CDR3. Germline trimming cut 8 bases from V and 4 bases from J; bases unmatched to any gene: 24. Germline CDR1 SNHLY, CDR2 FYNNEI. This chain's CDR3 is CASGVNGVVTSGGGRYNEQFF. The DNA for the CDR3 is TGTGCCAGCGGAGTAAACGGGGTAGTGACTAGCGGGGGTGGTCGGTACAATGAGCAGTTCTTC.

This clone is a singleton in its sample. The chain uses TRBV6-5 and TRBJ2-2; 7 bases are shared with TRBD1. Germline CDR1 MNHEY, CDR2 SVGAGI. The length of the CDR3 is 14 residues. V lost 11 bases to trimming and J lost 4 bases; unmatched junction nucleotides: 10. CDR3 bases: TGTGCCGGCAAATACCGGGACAGCACCGGGGAGCTGTTTTTT. It yields the protein CAGKYRDSTGELFF.

This clone was observed a few times. V is TRBV7-9 and J is TRBJ1-4; D unresolved. Between the trimmed V and J ends, which lost 1 base and 7 bases, there was a span of 22 bases. The germline gives CDR1 SEHNR, CDR2 FQNEAQ (reference sequence). The CDR3 has 18 residues. The CDR3: CASSLVRQSLPEREKLFF. The CDR3 DNA sequence: TGTGCCAGCAGCTTAGTGCGTCAATCGTTGCCGGAGCGTGAAAAACTGTTTTTT. Filled out from reference TRBV7-9 and TRBJ1-4, the complete variable domain reads DTGVSQNPRHKITKRGQNVTFRCDPISEHNRLYWYRQTLGQGPEFLTYFQNEAQLEKSRLLSDRFSAERPKGSFSTLEIQRTEQGDSAMYLCASSLVRQSLPEREKLFFGSGTQLSVL.

The chain employs TRBV9 and TRBJ2-3, with TRBD1 matching over 7 bases. Germline CDR1 and CDR2: SGDLS and YYNGEE. CDR3 length: 15 residues. V trimming: 2 bases; J trimming: 0 bases; junction bases outside the gene matches: 3. CDR3 amino acids: CASSVRDSSTDTQYF. CDR3 nucleotide sequence: TGTGCCAGCAGCGTCCGGGACAGTAGCACAGATACGCAGTATTTT.

V and J are TRBV6-5 and TRBJ2-3, with 11 positions matching TRBD2. V was clipped by 6 bases and J by 3 bases; unmatched bases: 2. Germline loops: CDR1 MNHEY, CDR2 SVGAGI. This CDR3 is built from 14 residues. The chain's CDR3 is CASRGTSGTDTQYF. In DNA form, the CDR3 reads TGTGCCAGCAGGGGGACTAGCGGTACAGATACGCAGTATTTT.

The genes are TRBV11-2 and TRBJ2-6, with D uncertain. Trimming took off 10 bases at V and 2 bases at J, with 6 bases between the two ends. The CDR3 sequence is 12 residues long. Germline CDR1 is SGHAT and CDR2 is FQNNGV. In nucleotides, the CDR3 is TGTGCCACCGAGGCTGGGGCCAACGTCCTGACTTTC. Translation gives CATEAGANVLTF.

The chain carries TRBV2 and TRBJ1-4; D is perhaps TRBD1 (5 bases). This CDR3 region has 15 residues. Germline CDR1 SNHLY, CDR2 FYNNEI. V shed 5 bases and J shed 2 bases, with 12 bases lying between them. CDR3 sequence (DNA): TGTGCCAGCAGTCGTACAAGGGGCACTAATGAAAAACTGTTTTTT. Translated, it gives CASSRTRGTNEKLFF.

This clone was detected only once. This chain connects TRBV18 to TRBJ1-2, with a tentative D call TRBD1 (5 bases). Trimming stripped 3 bases from V and 3 bases from J, with 8 bases between. The germline gives CDR1 KGHSH, CDR2 LQKENI. This CDR3 region has 13 residues. The CDR3: CASSPVGDYGYTF. The CDR3 DNA follows: TGTGCCAGCTCACCTGTAGGGGACTATGGCTACACCTTC.

The rearrangement links TRBV19 to TRBJ1-1; 8 bases align to TRBD1. V trimming: 6 bases; J trimming: 5 bases; junction bases outside the gene matches: 14. The CDR3 is 16 residues long. Germline-derived CDR1 and CDR2 are LNHDA and SQIVND (reference sequence). The CDR3 region is CASRRAPTTGGTEAFF. CDR3 nucleotides: TGTGCCAGTAGACGGGCCCCAACCACAGGGGGTACTGAAGCTTTCTTT.

The chain links TRBV21-1 to TRBJ1-2. TRBV21-1 constitutes a pseudogene. CDR3 length equals 15 residues. The CDR3 DNA follows: TGTGCCAGCAGCAAGGGAGGGAACCGGAACTATGGCTACACCTTC. It specifies CASSKGGNRNYGYTF.

The chain combines TRBV6-6 with TRBJ2-2, with a tentative D call TRBD2 (6 bases). Trimming stripped 4 bases from V and 7 bases from J, with 16 bases between. The CDR3 consists of 15 residues. Per germline, CDR1 MNHNY and CDR2 SVGAGI (reference sequence). The CDR3 reads CASSSLFRGNGELFF. The CDR3 nucleotides read TGTGCCAGCAGTTCACTCTTCCGGGGGAACGGGGAGCTGTTTTTT.

This clone was recorded once. This rearrangement joins TRBV29-1 to TRBJ2-7; 10 bases map to TRBD1. Germline V gene sequence: CDR1 SQVTM, CDR2 ANQGSEA. Unmatched junction bases numbered 3, after V lost 1 base and J lost 3 bases. The CDR3 spans 14 residues. The CDR3 nucleotides read TGCAGCGTTGAAGTTGGGGACAGGGGCTACGAGCAGTACTTC. Translated: CSVEVGDRGYEQYF.

As DNA, the CDR3 is TGTGCCACCAGCAGAGATAAAGGGGGACAGAACCAAGAGACCCAGTACTTC. Its translation: CATSRDKGGQNQETQYF. This chain joins TRBV15 and TRBJ2-5, with 7 bases fitting TRBD1. Unmatched junction bases numbered 7, after V lost 0 bases and J lost 0 bases. CDR3 length: 17 residues. CDR1 and CDR2 from the germline V gene are LNHNV and YYDKDF (reference sequence).

The chain uses TRBV7-8 and TRBJ1-1, with D possibly being TRBD1 (5 bases). The CDR3 runs 16 residues. Germline V gene lookup returns CDR1 SGHVS and CDR2 FQNEAQ. Deletions cut 1 base from V and 10 bases from J, with 22 bases between. The CDR3 DNA is TGTGCCAGCAGCTTAGAACCCCCTCGGGACTTTCGTAGAGCTTTCTTT. Amino acid sequence: CASSLEPPRDFRRAFF.